A selection of T cell receptor beta chains follows, all from one sample in a study of cytomegalovirus exposure and HLA in healthy donors. TCRdb's copy holds only in-frame clones and misses some; the assay was immunoSEQ multiplex PCR. The sample consists of 200,000 to 250,000 clones, about 86% of them appearing once. Sequenced input: PBMCs. The receptor set was obtained from a woman between 55 and 75 years old in good health and CMV-seropositive. CDR3s leave out the opening cysteine and the closing phenylalanine or tryptophan.

v_gene: TRBV2
CDR3aa: ASSVEQGSYYEQY

v_gene: TRBV19
CDR3aa: ASTPFGQGSTEAF

v_gene: TRBV7-2
CDR3aa: ASSRVRPSGSDTQY

v_gene: TRBV10-3
CDR3aa: AIRSGGSNQETQY

v_gene: TRBV4-1
CDR3aa: ASSRTRDFYEQY

v_gene: TRBV5-1
CDR3aa: ASSFGTGVYGYT

v_gene: TRBV19
CDR3aa: ASSRETTNSPLH

v_gene: TRBV4-1
CDR3aa: ASSPRDFQNNEQF

v_gene: TRBV29-1
CDR3aa: SVGRIDEQY

v_gene: TRBV7-9
CDR3aa: ASSLGGTDSQF

v_gene: TRBV9
CDR3aa: ASSVVGTLSSYNEQF

v_gene: TRBV11-2
CDR3aa: ASSLGAGLNEQF

v_gene: TRBV29-1
CDR3aa: SVEKGLAGRSGANVLT

v_gene: TRBV2
CDR3aa: ASSIFGLYNEQF

v_gene: TRBV15
CDR3aa: ATSRDLELHRNTGELF

v_gene: TRBV6-1
CDR3aa: ASSAKGQGGNTIY

v_gene: TRBV2
CDR3aa: ASSRQGVDTQY

v_gene: TRBV25-1
CDR3aa: ASSEAGGLVVRSSGYT

v_gene: TRBV28
CDR3aa: ASLVRANTEAF

v_gene: TRBV7-9
CDR3aa: ASSLVYDEQY

v_gene: TRBV19
CDR3aa: ASSPRGLTEKLF

v_gene: TRBV18
CDR3aa: ASSPLAGNTGELF

v_gene: TRBV10-3
CDR3aa: AISELAGEGQY

v_gene: TRBV4-1
CDR3aa: ASSQDTSGSAYNEQF

v_gene: TRBV6-1
CDR3aa: ASTPWGIPEAF

v_gene: TRBV19
CDR3aa: ASSPSGIPYNEQF

v_gene: TRBV28
CDR3aa: ASSFPTGGNNYGYT

v_gene: TRBV15
CDR3aa: ATSRDRGRGYGYT

v_gene: TRBV29-1
CDR3aa: SVKRTSGSYEQY

v_gene: TRBV4-1
CDR3aa: ASSQGLIGGRVTDTQY

v_gene: TRBV5-1
CDR3aa: ASSPGGDTYEQY

v_gene: TRBV5-4
CDR3aa: ASSPSGLWNTEAF

v_gene: TRBV6-5
CDR3aa: ASVRATGELF

v_gene: TRBV18
CDR3aa: ASSPPGGYGYT

v_gene: TRBV18
CDR3aa: ASSPGEKLNYYEQY

v_gene: TRBV28
CDR3aa: ASSPGQIWGITGTDTQY

v_gene: TRBV30
CDR3aa: ALQGQGNTEAF

v_gene: TRBV19
CDR3aa: ASSRQGLAGDTQY

v_gene: TRBV2
CDR3aa: ASSVGGYYGYT

v_gene: TRBV6-1
CDR3aa: ASSPPRPVNTEAF

v_gene: TRBV28
CDR3aa: ASSPNRGYNQPQH

v_gene: TRBV7-9
CDR3aa: ASSLGGGPHEQY

v_gene: TRBV30
CDR3aa: AWSVAGSNGELF

v_gene: TRBV7-9
CDR3aa: SSAPATVDYGYP

v_gene: TRBV5-4
CDR3aa: ASSLGQGYNSPLH

v_gene: TRBV7-9
CDR3aa: SSSLFIGQELYEQY

v_gene: TRBV10-1
CDR3aa: ASSSDRLNTGELF

v_gene: TRBV11-3
CDR3aa: ASSLGGSGSYEQY

v_gene: TRBV29-1
CDR3aa: SVQGSGGNTGELF

v_gene: TRBV5-4
CDR3aa: ASSATGEGDNQPQH

v_gene: TRBV19
CDR3aa: ASGGTQANYGYT

v_gene: TRBV4-1
CDR3aa: ASSQVAGDTQY

v_gene: TRBV28
CDR3aa: ASEPGTGSSYYGYT

v_gene: TRBV28
CDR3aa: AIPSARGKADGYT

v_gene: TRBV5-1
CDR3aa: ASGQGHVNTGELF

v_gene: TRBV1
CDR3aa: TSSQVLSDGPGQPQH

v_gene: TRBV5-6
CDR3aa: ASSLGTGFYEQY

v_gene: TRBV15
CDR3aa: ATSSSTGTGTYEQY

v_gene: TRBV6-6
CDR3aa: ASRPPATRGEQF